Listed here are 18 T cell receptor beta chains from one sample, sequenced in a study of cytomegalovirus exposure and HLA in healthy donors. Primers: 60 Vbeta forward and 13 Jbeta reverse. The table came from immunoSEQ multiplex PCR; TCRdb's copy has only in-frame clones and leaves some out. The sample contains some 200,000 clones, roughly four fifths of which appear only once. Sample: PBMCs. Receptors originate from a woman aged 45-65 years in good health and CMV-seropositive.

CDR3 DNA: TGTGCCAGCTCACCACGGAGCGGATACGAGCAGTACTTC. Encoded protein: CASSPRSGYEQYF. The rearrangement uses TRBV18 and TRBJ2-7; D possibly corresponds to TRBD2 (5 bases). CDR1 and CDR2 (germline): KGHSH, LQKENI. The CDR3 contains 13 residues. V was cut by 1 base and J by 4 bases, with 8 bases left in between.

This sequence joins TRBV5-8 and TRBJ2-7; 8 bases are a match to TRBD2. Germline CDR1 and CDR2: SGHTS and YDEGEE. There are 14 residues in the CDR3. The V gene end was trimmed by 3 bases and the J gene end by 4 bases; junction bases not matched to a gene: 6. The CDR3: CASSWTSTQYEQYF. DNA of the CDR3: TGTGCCAGCAGCTGGACTAGCACCCAGTACGAGCAGTACTTC.

V gene TRBV5-1 combines with J gene TRBJ2-2, with 9 positions matching TRBD2. Unmatched junction bases numbered 6, after V lost 0 bases and J lost 0 bases. The germline CDR1 and CDR2 sequences are SGHRS and YFSETQ. The CDR3 covers 18 residues. CDR3 sequence: CASSLGSSGRSNTGELFF. The CDR3 nucleotides read TGCGCCAGCAGCTTGGGGTCCAGCGGGAGGTCGAACACCGGGGAGCTGTTTTTT.

The rearrangement uses TRBV7-2 and TRBJ1-6, with TRBD1 identical over 11 bases. The CDR3 runs 16 residues. Germline CDR1 is SGHTA and CDR2 is FQGNSA. The junction had 4 bases not matched to a gene; V was cut back by 4 bases and J by 5 bases. CDR3 in amino acids: CASSSRGQGDNSPLHF. DNA of the CDR3: TGTGCCAGCAGCTCGAGGGGACAGGGGGATAATTCACCCCTCCACTTT.

The chain links TRBV30 to TRBJ2-1; 10 bases fit TRBD2. The V gene end was trimmed by 3 bases and the J gene end by 5 bases; junction bases not matched to a gene: 10. There are 16 residues in the CDR3. The V gene's germline CDR1 is GTSNPN and CDR2 SVGIG (reference sequence). The CDR3 coding sequence is TGTGCCTGGAGGAGCCTAGCGGGAGCCGTGGACAATGAGCAGTTCTTC. Protein: CAWRSLAGAVDNEQFF.

The CDR3 spells CASSLSGETEAFF. CDR3 in DNA: TGTGCCAGCAGCTTAAGCGGGGAAACTGAAGCTTTCTTT. This chain connects TRBV7-2 to TRBJ1-1; D call uncertain. Trimming shortened V by 2 bases and J by 5 bases, and 9 bases separated the two germline ends. From germline, CDR1 is SGHTA and CDR2 FQGNSA. The CDR3 covers 13 residues.

The gene calls are TRBV30 and TRBJ2-3; a weak D match, TRBD2 (5 bases). The CDR3 covers 13 residues. Trimming cost V 3 bases and J 4 bases, with 11 bases left between them. CDR1 is GTSNPN, CDR2 SVGIG, per germline (reference sequence). The CDR3 nucleotides are TGTGCCTGGAGCCTCCCGAGGGCAGATACGCAGTATTTT. Encoded protein: CAWSLPRADTQYF.

The rearrangement uses TRBV6-5 and TRBJ2-7, with D possibly TRBD1 on 6 matching bases. V was trimmed by 6 bases and J by 2 bases, leaving 14 bases between them. Germline V gene lookup returns CDR1 MNHEY and CDR2 SVGAGI. The CDR3 is 14 amino acids. CDR3 coding DNA: TGTGCCAGCAGAAGAGGACAGTTTACCTACGAGCAGTACTTC. Encoded protein: CASRRGQFTYEQYF.

The V and J genes are TRBV15 and TRBJ1-1; tentatively, D is TRBD1 (5 bases). Trimming pared 4 bases from V and 4 bases from J, leaving 16 bases between. CDR3 length equals 15 residues. Germline V gives CDR1 LNHNV, CDR2 YYDKDF (reference sequence). The CDR3 DNA is TGTGCCACCAGCACCCGAAGGGGATCCGGCACTGAAGCTTTCTTT. It yields the protein CATSTRRGSGTEAFF. The full variable domain, rest sourced from reference TRBV15 and TRBJ1-1, is DAMVIQNPRYQVTQFGKPVTLSCSQTLNHNVMYWYQQKSSQAPKLLFHYYDKDFNNEADTPDNFQSRRPNTSFCFLDIRSPGLGDTAMYLCATSTRRGSGTEAFFGQGTRLTVV.

The V gene is TRBV4-1, the J gene TRBJ2-5, with 7 bases fitting TRBD1. The CDR3 is 16 amino acids. Germline CDR1 and CDR2: MGHRA and YSYEKL. V shed 0 bases, J shed 0 bases, and the junction held 4 bases outside the gene matches. CDR3 in amino acids: CASSQDWDSNQETQYF. The CDR3, as DNA: TGCGCCAGCAGCCAAGATTGGGACAGCAACCAAGAGACCCAGTACTTC.

This clone was detected only a few times. The V and J genes are TRBV5-1 and TRBJ2-1; D is unclear. Deletions cut 4 bases from V and 1 base from J, with 9 bases between. The CDR3 totals 14 residues. Germline values: CDR1 SGHRS, CDR2 YFSETQ. The CDR3 DNA reads as TGCGCCAGCAGCCCAACTAATTCCTACAATGAGCAGTTCTTC. Its translation: CASSPTNSYNEQFF.

The gene calls are TRBV6-1 and TRBJ1-6, with TRBD1 matching 7 bases. Trimming at V came to 9 bases and at J to 5 bases, leaving 7 bases not matched to a gene. The CDR3 is 14 residues long. The germline CDR1 and CDR2 sequences are MNHNS and SASEGT. CDR3 loop: CASSRGIDNSPLHF. The CDR3 DNA is TGTGCCAGTAGCAGGGGGATAGATAATTCACCCCTCCACTTT.

V and J are TRBV11-2 and TRBJ2-3; D might be TRBD2 (6 bases). Germline CDR1 and CDR2: SGHAT and FQNNGV. The CDR3 spans 14 residues. Trimming shortened V by 3 bases and J by 0 bases, and 7 bases separated the two germline ends. The chain's CDR3 is CASSFGGSTDTQYF. The CDR3 DNA reads TGTGCCAGCAGCTTCGGGGGAAGCACAGATACGCAGTATTTT.

V and J are TRBV6-5 and TRBJ1-1, with D possibly being TRBD1 (5 bases). The CDR3 spans 15 residues. Trimming shortened V by 6 bases and J by 10 bases, and 24 bases separated the two germline ends. Germline V gene data show CDR1 as MNHEY and CDR2 as SVGAGI. The CDR3 loop reads CASSPALGHAQSAFF. DNA for the CDR3: TGTGCCAGCAGCCCCGCTCTTGGACATGCCCAGTCAGCTTTCTTT.

This clone has more than one count but fewer than ten. This rearrangement joins TRBV2 to TRBJ2-2; D gene ambiguous. Between the trimmed V and J ends, which lost 4 bases and 4 bases, there was a span of 10 bases. Germline CDR1 SNHLY, CDR2 FYNNEI. The CDR3 has 14 amino acids. CDR3 sequence reads: CASSVEMSTGELFF. The CDR3 nucleotides read TGTGCCAGCAGTGTAGAAATGAGCACCGGGGAGCTGTTTTTT.

This chain joins TRBV4-1 and TRBJ1-1; TRBD1 matches at 7 bases. The CDR3 consists of 16 residues. The V gene's germline CDR1 is MGHRA and CDR2 YSYEKL. Germline trimming cut 3 bases from V and 0 bases from J; bases unmatched to any gene: 7. The CDR3 is CASSHTQGRMNTEAFF. The CDR3 DNA is TGCGCCAGCAGCCATACACAGGGGAGAATGAACACTGAAGCTTTCTTT.

This clone was picked up a small number of times. V is TRBV2 and J is TRBJ1-2, with 7 positions matching TRBD1. CDR3 length: 12 residues. Trimming took 11 bases from V and 4 from J; bases not matched to a gene: 7. CDR1 is SNHLY and CDR2 is FYNNEI in the germline V gene. CDR3 sequence (DNA): TGTGCCCAGGGGGGTATGAGCTATGGCTACACCTTC. Protein product: CAQGGMSYGYTF.

Here the CDR3 DNA reads TGTGCCATCAGCGCAGTTAGCAATCAGCCCCAGCATTTT. Its translation: CAISAVSNQPQHF. The chain employs TRBV10-3 and TRBJ1-5; D is undetermined. This CDR3 comprises 13 residues. V lost 6 bases to trimming and J lost 0 bases, with 6 bases between them. Germline CDR1 and CDR2: ENHRY and SYGVKD.